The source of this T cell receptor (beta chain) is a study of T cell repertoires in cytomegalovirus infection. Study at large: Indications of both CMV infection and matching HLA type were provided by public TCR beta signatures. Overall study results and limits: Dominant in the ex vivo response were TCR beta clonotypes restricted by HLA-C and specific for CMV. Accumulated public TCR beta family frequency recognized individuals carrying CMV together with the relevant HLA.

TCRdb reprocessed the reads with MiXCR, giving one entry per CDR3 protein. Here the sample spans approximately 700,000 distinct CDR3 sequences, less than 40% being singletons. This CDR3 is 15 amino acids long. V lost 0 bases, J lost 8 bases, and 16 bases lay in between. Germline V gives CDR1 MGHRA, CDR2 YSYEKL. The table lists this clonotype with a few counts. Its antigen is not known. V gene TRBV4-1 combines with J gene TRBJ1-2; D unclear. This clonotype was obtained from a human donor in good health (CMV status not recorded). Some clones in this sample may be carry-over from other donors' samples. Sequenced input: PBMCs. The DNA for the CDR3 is TGCGCCAGCAGCCAAGACAAGGAAAGGAGACGAGGCTACACCTTC. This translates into CASSQDKERRRGYTF.